Shown below are 9 T cell receptor beta chains from a single sample sequenced in a study of cytomegalovirus exposure and HLA in healthy donors. The PCR used 60 Vbeta and 13 Jbeta primers. Libraries were prepared by immunoSEQ multiplex PCR; TCRdb keeps only in-frame clonotypes and omits some of them. With under 200,000 clones in the sample, the ten largest clones hold around 6%. The sequencing input was PBMCs. Source of these receptors: a man aged 25-45 years in good health and CMV-seronegative.

The chain links TRBV15 to TRBJ2-3; the match to TRBD2 covers 10 bases. The CDR3 consists of 19 residues. V lost 0 bases and J lost 6; bases outside the gene matches: 15. Germline V gene lookup returns CDR1 LNHNV and CDR2 YYDKDF (reference sequence). Written as DNA, the CDR3 is TGTGCCACCAGCAGAGATCGGGGTTTGCTAGCGGGAGTTATTGATACGCAGTATTTT. This sequence encodes CATSRDRGLLAGVIDTQYF.

This sequence joins TRBV27 and TRBJ2-1; 8 positions match TRBD2. After removal of 3 bases from V and 9 bases from J, the junction contained 4 bases not matched to a gene. This CDR3 contains 13 residues. Per germline, CDR1 MNHEY and CDR2 SMNVEV (reference sequence). CDR3 loop: CASSFFGGGEQFF. The CDR3 coding sequence is TGTGCCAGCAGTTTTTTCGGGGGGGGTGAGCAGTTCTTC.

V is TRBV7-2 and J is TRBJ2-3; D possibly corresponds to TRBD2 (6 bases). The CDR3 covers 15 residues. The V and J ends lost 5 bases and 4 bases respectively, with 16 bases between them. CDR1 is SGHTA and CDR2 is FQGNSA in the germline V gene. The CDR3 bases are TGTGCCAGCAGCGTGCAGGCGGGAAACCCAGATACGCAGTATTTT. The encoded protein is CASSVQAGNPDTQYF. Combining the CDR3 with reference TRBV7-2 and TRBJ2-3 gives the whole variable domain GAGVSQSPSNKVTEKGKDVELRCDPISGHTALYWYRQSLGQGLEFLIYFQGNSAPDKSGLPSDRFSAERTGGSVSTLTIQRTQQEDSAVYLCASSVQAGNPDTQYFGPGTRLTVL.

V and J are TRBV30 and TRBJ2-3, with a possible D match to TRBD2 (6 bases). Germline V CDR1 and CDR2: GTSNPN, SVGIG (reference sequence). V shed 5 bases and J shed 6 bases, with 21 bases lying between them. The CDR3 runs to 15 residues. CDR3 DNA sequence: TGTGCCTGGCGCCTCCTCGGGGGTTCGGGCGATACGCAGTATTTT. Protein: CAWRLLGGSGDTQYF.

In DNA form, the CDR3 reads TGTGCCAGCAGCCTCCGACTATTAGCGGGGGGTTACAATGAGCAGTTCTTC. As protein: CASSLRLLAGGYNEQFF. The V call is TRBV7-8, the J call TRBJ2-1, with TRBD2 identical over 10 bases. V shed 5 bases and J 4 bases; nucleotides not matched to a gene: 11. This CDR3 region has 17 residues. Germline V CDR1 and CDR2: SGHVS, FQNEAQ.

This chain joins TRBV4-3 and TRBJ1-1; 11 bases map to TRBD1. Germline trimming cut 1 base from V and 1 base from J; bases unmatched to any gene: 5. CDR1 is LGHNA and CDR2 is YSLEER in the germline V gene. This CDR3 has 17 residues. CDR3 DNA: TGCGCCAGCAGCCAAGGACCCGGGACAGGGGGGAACACTGAAGCTTTCTTT. This sequence encodes CASSQGPGTGGNTEAFF.

The chain carries TRBV10-2 and TRBJ2-1, with TRBD1 as a possible D gene (8 bases). V was shortened by 3 bases and J by 8 bases, with 23 bases between the two germline ends. Germline CDR1 and CDR2: WSHSY and SAAADI. This CDR3 has 17 amino acids. CDR3 sequence reads: CASSDVISRQGRDEQFF. In DNA form, the CDR3 reads TGCGCCAGCAGTGACGTAATTTCGCGACAGGGGAGGGATGAGCAGTTCTTC.

V is TRBV13 and J is TRBJ2-7; no definite D call. V lost 5 bases, J lost 0 bases, and 20 bases lay in between. There are 17 residues in the CDR3. The V gene's germline CDR1 is PRHDT and CDR2 FYEKMQ (reference sequence). CDR3 amino acids: CASSPPIMAGNSYEQYF. In nucleotides, the CDR3 is TGTGCCAGCAGCCCCCCCATTATGGCAGGTAACTCCTACGAGCAGTACTTC.

The chain has TRBV13 and TRBJ2-3; TRBD2 might be the D (6 bases). The CDR3 is 17 amino acids. V was pared by 0 bases and J by 1 base, with 14 bases between. In germline, CDR1 is PRHDT, CDR2 FYEKMQ (reference sequence). The CDR3, as DNA: TGTGCCAGCAGCTTAGGCCGGAGTGGAGGGGGCACAGATACGCAGTATTTT. Translation gives CASSLGRSGGGTDTQYF.